This TCR beta chain originates from a study of T-cell reconstitution after alpha-beta-depleted transplantation in children. Points from the study as a whole: One year after transplant, T-cell counts and diversity came mostly from newly produced T cells.

Unique molecular identifiers were incorporated during preparation of the TCRbeta library. TCRdb used MiXCR to reprocess the PCR reads, holding one entry per CDR3 protein. Among 670,000 or so distinct CDR3 sequences listed, around 13% were seen once. Notes on this clonotype: Its antigen is not known.

The CDR3 is 15 amino acids. In germline, CDR1 is SEHNR, CDR2 FQNEAQ (reference sequence). Trimming cost V 6 bases and J 6 bases, with 19 bases left between them. This receptor was taken from a girl under 10 years old with congenital amegakaryocytic thrombocytopenia, due to receive a stem cell transplant. This chain uses TRBV7-9 with TRBJ2-3; TRBD2 might be the D (6 bases). Sequencing used PBMCs, obtained before TCRalphabeta/CD19-depleted stem cell transplant. The CDR3, as DNA: TGTGCCAGCAGTTTCCAGGCGGGGCTAACGGATACGCAGTATTTT. Residues: CASSFQAGLTDTQYF.